The clone carrying this T cell receptor beta chain came up once. The CDR3 length is 16 residues. The germline CDR1 and CDR2 sequences are LNHDA and SQIVND (reference sequence). The V end lost 4 bases, the J end lost 0 bases, and 13 bases lay between the germline ends. This sample is part of a study of blood T cell repertoires in COVID-19. The overall study: PBMCs, B-cell-depleted T cells, or T cells were the source of the cDNA or gDNA that made up the material.

Sequenced by immunoSEQ multiplex PCR; TCRdb stores in-frame clones only, minus some. The sample lists approximately 220,000 clones, around nine tenths occurring once. The chain combines TRBV19 with TRBJ1-5; D is possibly TRBD1 (6 bases). The specimen was peripheral blood. The origin of this receptor is a man aged 55-75 years with acute or convalescent COVID-19. The CDR3 is CASSTRTVYSNQPQHF. CDR3 bases: TGTGCCAGTAGTACCCGGACAGTGTATAGCAATCAGCCCCAGCATTTT.